The 12 T cell receptor beta chains reported below all come from one sample, sequenced in a study of response to subunit inactivated influenza vaccine. TCRdb recomputed calls from the RT-PCR reads with MiXCR, one row per CDR3 protein. The table lists more than 500,000 distinct CDR3 sequences, 11% of them singletons. These same data were also listed under a study on T cells expressing NK-cell markers. This second study notes: The authors generated TCR beta cDNA through 5'RACE template switching with UMIs.

Sequenced material: PBMCs from blood, taken on the day of vaccination. The receptors originated from a man aged 50-60 years who received an inactivated influenza vaccine.

The chain links TRBV24-1 to TRBJ2-2, with TRBD2 identical over 7 bases. Germline V gene lookup returns CDR1 KGHDR and CDR2 SFDVKD. The CDR3 is 12 residues long. V lost 8 bases and J lost 4; bases outside the gene matches: 0. The CDR3 nucleotides are TGTGCCACCACTAGCGGCACCGGGGAGCTGTTTTTT. Amino acids: CATTSGTGELFF.

This clonotype was detected ten times or more. The rearrangement uses TRBV12-3 or TRBV12-4 and TRBJ2-7; D remains ambiguous. CDR3 length: 16 residues. V was cut by 3 bases and J by 2 bases, with 17 bases left in between. CDR3 bases: TGTGCCAGCAGTTTGGGGTACGGCACCAGTCCCTACGAGCAGTACTTC. This codes for CASSLGYGTSPYEQYF.

In its sample, this clonotype was seen a few times. This sequence joins TRBV5-6 and TRBJ2-1; possible D gene TRBD2, 5 bases. The germline V gene has CDR1 SGHDT and CDR2 YYEEEE. The CDR3 covers 15 residues. Trimming left V 0 bases short and J 2 bases short, with 9 bases between. CDR3 in DNA: TGTGCCAGCAGCTTGGGGTCTAGCCCCTACAATGAGCAGTTCTTC. As protein: CASSLGSSPYNEQFF.

This clonotype showed up just a few times. V and J are TRBV20-1 and TRBJ2-3; TRBD1 matches at 7 bases. The CDR3 has 14 amino acids. Germline V CDR1 and CDR2: DFQATT, SNEGSKA (reference sequence). The ends lost 6 bases at V and 2 bases at J; junction bases unmatched: 8. The CDR3 DNA is TGCAGTGCCAGGACAGGTCCTGCCACAGATACGCAGTATTTT. It translates to CSARTGPATDTQYF.

This clonotype was observed a few times. The genes are TRBV5-1 and TRBJ2-1; TRBD1 agrees at 8 bases. The CDR3 runs 15 residues. CDR1 SGHRS and CDR2 YFSETQ come from the germline V gene. The V gene end was trimmed by 4 bases and the J gene end by 4 bases; junction bases not matched to a gene: 7. CDR3 bases: TGCGCCAGCAGCCCCACAGGGGGTGATTACAATGAGCAGTTCTTC. It encodes CASSPTGGDYNEQFF.

This clonotype was seen at least ten times. The chain employs TRBV5-1 and TRBJ1-1; 10 bases align to TRBD1. The CDR3 totals 17 residues. The V gene end was trimmed by 4 bases and the J gene end by 0 bases; junction bases not matched to a gene: 9. The germline gives CDR1 SGHRS, CDR2 YFSETQ. Here the CDR3 DNA reads TGCGCCAGCAGCCTGGGCGGACAGGGGGGGCTGAACACTGAAGCTTTCTTT. Translation: CASSLGGQGGLNTEAFF.

This chain uses TRBV27 with TRBJ2-1; 8 positions match TRBD1. Trimming took 8 bases from V and 5 from J; bases not matched to a gene: 11. CDR1 MNHEY and CDR2 SMNVEV come from the germline V gene (reference sequence). The CDR3 is 15 amino acids. CDR3 nucleotides: TGTGCCAGCGCCGACAGGGGCCATCCTAACAATGAGCAGTTCTTC. Residues: CASADRGHPNNEQFF.

J is TRBJ2-1 and V is TRBV5-1, with 14 bases fitting TRBD2. After removal of 1 base from V and 7 bases from J, the junction contained 4 bases not matched to a gene. CDR3 length: 16 residues. CDR1 is SGHRS, CDR2 YFSETQ, per germline. CDR3 DNA: TGCGCCAGCAGCTTGAGGGGGACTAGCGGGGGTAATGAGCAGTTCTTC. Its translation: CASSLRGTSGGNEQFF.

The chain employs TRBV5-1 and TRBJ2-1; 12 bases line up with TRBD2. The germline CDR1 and CDR2 sequences are SGHRS and YFSETQ. CDR3 size: 16 residues. The trim removed 4 bases at V and 9 bases at J, leaving 11 bases unmatched. The CDR3 bases are TGCGCCAGCAGCGCCGGATGGACTAGCGGGAACCTTGAGCAGTTCTTC. This sequence encodes CASSAGWTSGNLEQFF.

The V gene is TRBV6-5, the J gene TRBJ1-5; weak D call: TRBD1 (5 bases). Trimming stripped 0 bases from V and 5 bases from J, with 17 bases between. Germline CDR1 is MNHEY and CDR2 is SVGAGI. The CDR3 is made up of 17 amino acids. CDR3 sequence reads: CASSYSPGSGGDQPQHF. The CDR3 DNA follows: TGTGCCAGCAGTTACTCTCCTGGTTCGGGGGGGGATCAGCCCCAGCATTTT.

This clonotype appeared once. The rearrangement uses TRBV19 and TRBJ2-7; no clear D gene. Trimming took off 5 bases at V and 0 bases at J, with 14 bases between the two ends. Germline CDR1 reads LNHDA; CDR2 reads SQIVND (reference sequence). CDR3 length equals 15 residues. CDR3 coding DNA: TGTGCCAGTAGTTGGAGTGCAGCTGGCTCCTACGAGCAGTACTTC. It translates to CASSWSAAGSYEQYF. Full variable domain (remainder filled in from reference TRBV19 and TRBJ2-7): DGGITQSPKYLFRKEGQNVTLSCEQNLNHDAMYWYRQDPGQGLRLIYYSQIVNDFQKGDIAEGYSVSREKKESFPLTVTSAQKNPTAFYLCASSWSAAGSYEQYFGPGTRLTVT.

This clonotype was counted between two and nine times. This chain links TRBV7-8 with TRBJ2-7; the match to TRBD2 covers 13 bases. V lost 4 bases, J lost 7 bases, and 7 bases stayed unmatched. CDR3 length equals 15 residues. Germline lookup yields CDR1 SGHVS and CDR2 FQNEAQ. The CDR3 sequence is CASSSRLAGGREQYF. As DNA, the CDR3 is TGTGCCAGCAGCTCTCGACTAGCGGGAGGAAGAGAGCAGTACTTC.